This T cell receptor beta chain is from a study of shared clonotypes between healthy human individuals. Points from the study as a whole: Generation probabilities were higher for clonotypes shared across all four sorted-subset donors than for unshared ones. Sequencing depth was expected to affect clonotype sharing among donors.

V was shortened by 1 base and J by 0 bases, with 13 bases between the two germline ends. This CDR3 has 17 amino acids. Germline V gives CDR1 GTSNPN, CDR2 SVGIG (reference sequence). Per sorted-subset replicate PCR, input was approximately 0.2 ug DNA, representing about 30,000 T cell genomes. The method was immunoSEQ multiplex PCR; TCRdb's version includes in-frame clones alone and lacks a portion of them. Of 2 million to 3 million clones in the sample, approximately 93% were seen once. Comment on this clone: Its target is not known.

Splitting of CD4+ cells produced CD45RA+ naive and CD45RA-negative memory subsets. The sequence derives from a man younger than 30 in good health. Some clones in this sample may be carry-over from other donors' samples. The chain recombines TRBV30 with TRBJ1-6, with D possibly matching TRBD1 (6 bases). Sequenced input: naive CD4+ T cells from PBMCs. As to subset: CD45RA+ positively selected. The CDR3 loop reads CAWSDRQGSSYNSPLHF. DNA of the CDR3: TGTGCCTGGAGTGATCGCCAGGGGAGCTCCTATAATTCACCCCTCCACTTT.